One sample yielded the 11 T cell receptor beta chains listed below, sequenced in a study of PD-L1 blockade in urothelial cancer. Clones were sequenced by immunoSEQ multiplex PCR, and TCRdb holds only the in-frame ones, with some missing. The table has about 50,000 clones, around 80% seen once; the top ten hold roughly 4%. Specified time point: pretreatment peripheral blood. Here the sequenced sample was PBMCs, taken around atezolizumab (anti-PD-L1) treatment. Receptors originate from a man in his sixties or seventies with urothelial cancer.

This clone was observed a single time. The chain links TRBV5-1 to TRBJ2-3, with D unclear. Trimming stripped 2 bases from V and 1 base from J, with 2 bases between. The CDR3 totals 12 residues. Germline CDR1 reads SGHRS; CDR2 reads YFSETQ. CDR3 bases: TGCGCCAGCAGCTTCGGCACAGATACGCAGTATTTT. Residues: CASSFGTDTQYF.

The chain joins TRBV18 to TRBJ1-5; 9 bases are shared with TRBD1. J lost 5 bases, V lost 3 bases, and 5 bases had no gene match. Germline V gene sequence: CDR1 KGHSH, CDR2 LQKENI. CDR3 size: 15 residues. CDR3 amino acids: CASSPSTGGDQPQHF. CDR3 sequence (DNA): TGTGCCAGCTCACCCTCGACAGGGGGAGATCAGCCCCAGCATTTT.

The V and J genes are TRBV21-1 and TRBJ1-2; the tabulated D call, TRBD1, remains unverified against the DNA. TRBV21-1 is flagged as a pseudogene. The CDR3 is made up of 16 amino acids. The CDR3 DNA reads TGTGCCCGGGATCCATCTACAGGGCTAGAAAACTATGGCTACACCTTC. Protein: CARDPSTGLENYGYTF.

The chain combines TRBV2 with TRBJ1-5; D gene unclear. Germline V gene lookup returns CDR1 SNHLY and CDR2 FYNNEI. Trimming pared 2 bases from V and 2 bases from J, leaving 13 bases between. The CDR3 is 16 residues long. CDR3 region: CASSEPGKKGNQPQHF. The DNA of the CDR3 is TGTGCCAGCAGTGAACCCGGGAAGAAGGGCAATCAGCCCCAGCATTTT.

CDR3 bases: TGCGCCAGCCAGGGTTGGGGACAAGAGACCCAGTACTTC. Translating gives CASQGWGQETQYF. The V gene is TRBV5-1, the J gene TRBJ2-5, with TRBD1 as a possible D gene (5 bases). The CDR3 sequence is 13 residues long. Trimming cost V 7 bases and J 2 bases, with 12 bases left between them. Germline CDR1 reads SGHRS; CDR2 reads YFSETQ.

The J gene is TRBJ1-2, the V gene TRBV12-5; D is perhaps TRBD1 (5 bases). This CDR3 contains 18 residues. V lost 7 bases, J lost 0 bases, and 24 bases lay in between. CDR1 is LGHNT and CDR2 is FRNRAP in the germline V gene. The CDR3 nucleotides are TGTGCTAGTGCCAAAGACAGCTCCCTAGGGTTTTCTAACTATGGCTACACCTTC. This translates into CASAKDSSLGFSNYGYTF.

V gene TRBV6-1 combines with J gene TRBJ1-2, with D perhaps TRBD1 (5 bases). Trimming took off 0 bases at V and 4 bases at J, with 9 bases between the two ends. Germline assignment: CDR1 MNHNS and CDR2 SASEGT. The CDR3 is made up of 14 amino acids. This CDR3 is CASSEASTVYGYTF. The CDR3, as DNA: TGTGCCAGCAGTGAAGCCTCGACAGTCTATGGCTACACCTTC.

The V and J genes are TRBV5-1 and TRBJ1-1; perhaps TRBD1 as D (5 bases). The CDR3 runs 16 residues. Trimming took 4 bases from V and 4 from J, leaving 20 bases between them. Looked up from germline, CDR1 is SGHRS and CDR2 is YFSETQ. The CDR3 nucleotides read TGCGCCAGCAGCCCCAGGTTGGCGGGGGGTAGCACTGAAGCTTTCTTT. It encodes CASSPRLAGGSTEAFF.

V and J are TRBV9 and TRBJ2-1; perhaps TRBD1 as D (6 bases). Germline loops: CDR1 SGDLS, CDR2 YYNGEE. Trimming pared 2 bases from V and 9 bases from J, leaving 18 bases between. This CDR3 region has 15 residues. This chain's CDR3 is CASSVTNREEGEQFF. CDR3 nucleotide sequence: TGTGCCAGCAGCGTGACCAACAGGGAAGAGGGTGAGCAGTTCTTC.

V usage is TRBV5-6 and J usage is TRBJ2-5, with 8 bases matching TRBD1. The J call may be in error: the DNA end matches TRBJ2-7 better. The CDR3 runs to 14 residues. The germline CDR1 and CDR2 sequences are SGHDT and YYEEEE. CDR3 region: CASSTFDRGHEQYF. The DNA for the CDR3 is TGTGCCAGCAGCACCTTCGACAGGGGCCACGAGCAGTACTTC.

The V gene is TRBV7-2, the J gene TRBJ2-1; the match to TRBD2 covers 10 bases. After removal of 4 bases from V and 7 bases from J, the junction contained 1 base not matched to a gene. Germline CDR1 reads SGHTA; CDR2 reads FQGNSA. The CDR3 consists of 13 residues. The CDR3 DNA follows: TGTGCCAGCAGCTGGACTAGCGGAAATGAGCAGTTCTTC. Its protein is CASSWTSGNEQFF.